This T cell receptor beta chain stems from a study of control samples from healthy donors and cancer patients. Some clones are missing from TCRdb's copy, which holds only in-frame ones; the method was immunoSEQ multiplex PCR. This sample has about 63,000 clones, with around 85% found just once. Germline V gene sequence: CDR1 MNHEY, CDR2 SVGEGT. The CDR3 has 16 amino acids. Trimming at V came to 0 bases and at J to 10 bases, leaving 12 bases not matched to a gene. Material for sequencing was blood. This clonotype was obtained from a man between 40 and 49 years old in good health. This chain links TRBV6-2 or TRBV6-3 with TRBJ2-3; 8 positions match TRBD2. CDR3 in DNA: TGTGCCAGCAGTTACTCGAAGCGGGGGCCGGGCCTGGCGCAGTATTTT. It is translated as CASSYSKRGPGLAQYF.